The 28 T cell receptor beta chains below were found in one sample sequenced in a study of molecular identifiers for immune sequencing clone quantification. TCRdb reprocessed the PCR reads with MiXCR, giving one entry per CDR3 protein. This table has 490,000 or so distinct CDR3 sequences, 25% appearing once. The sample taken for sequencing was naive CD8+ T cells from blood, with Jurkat cell RNA spiked in. The sample's subset: FACS-sorted CD8+CD4-CCR7+CD45RA+ naive T cells. These receptors were collected from a human donor in good health. Some libraries in this study had Jurkat cell RNA spiked in.

This chain connects TRBV30 to TRBJ2-3; 7 nucleotides agree with TRBD2. Losses at the gene ends were 0 bases for V and 6 bases for J; bases not matched to a gene: 6. This CDR3 is built from 14 residues. Germline CDR1 reads GTSNPN; CDR2 reads SVGIG (reference sequence). The DNA of the CDR3 is TGTGCCTGGAGTGTGGTGGGAGGGCTCGATACGCAGTATTTT. Encoded protein: CAWSVVGGLDTQYF.

The chain couples TRBV4-3 to TRBJ2-1; 10 bases agree with TRBD2. In germline, CDR1 is LGHNA, CDR2 YSLEER. The CDR3 totals 17 residues. V shed 1 base and J 12 bases; nucleotides not matched to a gene: 15. The CDR3 loop is CASSQGFGLAAAIVQFF. Here the CDR3 DNA reads TGCGCCAGCAGCCAAGGCTTCGGACTAGCGGCCGCGATAGTGCAGTTCTTC.

The table lists this clonotype with a few counts. The rearrangement joins TRBV11-3 to TRBJ2-1; TRBD1 matches at 7 bases. This CDR3 comprises 14 residues. Germline CDR1 SGHNT, CDR2 YENEEA. Trimming removed 5 bases from V and 5 bases from J; junction bases left unmatched: 6. CDR3 loop: CASSTRDRDNEQFF. As DNA, the CDR3 is TGTGCCAGCAGCACCCGGGACAGAGACAATGAGCAGTTCTTC.

This clonotype turned up a few times. V is TRBV20-1 and J is TRBJ2-7; 10 bases line up with TRBD2. Trimming removed 2 bases from V and 4 bases from J; junction bases left unmatched: 5. Germline lookup yields CDR1 DFQATT and CDR2 SNEGSKA (reference sequence). The CDR3 consists of 14 residues. The CDR3 loop reads CSARSASGSYEQYF. The CDR3 DNA follows: TGCAGTGCTAGATCGGCTAGCGGGAGTTACGAGCAGTACTTC.

This clonotype occurred many times. This sequence joins TRBV29-1 and TRBJ2-1; the match to TRBD2 covers 11 bases. The germline V gene encodes CDR1 SQVTM and CDR2 ANQGSEA. Trimming removed 1 base from V and 2 bases from J; junction bases left unmatched: 1. The CDR3 covers 15 residues. Written as DNA, the CDR3 is TGCAGCGTTGAAGCGGGACTAGCGGCCTACAATGAGCAGTTCTTC. It specifies CSVEAGLAAYNEQFF.

This clonotype has ten or more counts. The chain joins TRBV30 to TRBJ2-7, with unresolved D. The CDR3 extends over 14 amino acids. Germline CDR1 reads GTSNPN; CDR2 reads SVGIG (reference sequence). V was trimmed by 4 bases and J by 2 bases, leaving 15 bases between them. DNA of the CDR3: TGTGCCTGGACCCTTGCCGCTCGCCCCTACGAGCAGTACTTC. Amino acids: CAWTLAARPYEQYF.

A word on this clonotype: This may be a read error, as it is one base from a much larger clone. The gene calls are TRBV29-1 and TRBJ1-1; 7 nucleotides match TRBD1. The CDR3 sequence is 10 residues long. Germline loops: CDR1 SQVTM, CDR2 ANQGSEA. The CDR3 is CSVADREALF. The CDR3 DNA follows: TGCAGCGTTGCAGACAGGGAGGCTCTCTTT.

J is TRBJ2-5 and V is TRBV6-5; 8 bases agree with TRBD1. There are 15 residues in the CDR3. The V segment lost 5 bases and the J segment 1 base; nucleotides outside the gene matches: 6. The germline CDR1 and CDR2 sequences are MNHEY and SVGAGI. CDR3 residues: CASSLHGQGQETQYF. Written as DNA, the CDR3 is TGTGCCAGCAGTCTACACGGACAGGGCCAAGAGACCCAGTACTTC.

This CDR3 reads CASSVGRTAGETQYF. Written as DNA, the CDR3 is TGTGCCAGCAGCGTAGGAAGGACAGCAGGAGAGACCCAGTACTTC. The V and J genes are TRBV9 and TRBJ2-5, with D possibly TRBD1 on 6 matching bases. The length of the CDR3 is 15 residues. The germline gives CDR1 SGDLS, CDR2 YYNGEE. V was pared by 0 bases and J by 4 bases, with 13 bases between.

The chain combines TRBV20-1 with TRBJ1-2; unclear D gene. The V end lost 3 bases, the J end lost 2 bases, and 13 bases lay between the germline ends. Germline V gene lookup returns CDR1 DFQATT and CDR2 SNEGSKA (reference sequence). The CDR3 extends over 14 amino acids. The CDR3 DNA is TGCAGTGCTAGCCCAACCGAAGAAAACTATGGCTACACCTTC. This gives the protein CSASPTEENYGYTF.

The chain is built from TRBV14 and TRBJ2-7, with D unclear. CDR3 length: 14 amino acids. Germline lookup yields CDR1 SGHDN and CDR2 FVKESK. Between the trimmed V and J ends, which lost 2 bases and 1 base, there was a span of 9 bases. In DNA form, the CDR3 reads TGTGCCAGCAGCCAAATCACCAAGTCCTACGAGCAGTACTTC. Its protein product is CASSQITKSYEQYF.

The chain combines TRBV18 with TRBJ2-7; a possible D gene is TRBD2 (6 bases). This CDR3 comprises 16 residues. Germline V gives CDR1 KGHSH, CDR2 LQKENI. The germline V and J ends were trimmed by 3 bases and 1 base, with 16 bases remaining between them. For the CDR3, the DNA is TGTGCCAGCTCACCCTCCCGGAGGGGTGCATCCTACGAGCAGTACTTC. It is translated as CASSPSRRGASYEQYF.

The V gene is TRBV7-2, the J gene TRBJ2-5, with 7 bases that match TRBD1. Per germline, CDR1 SGHTA and CDR2 FQGNSA. The V and J ends lost 2 bases and 0 bases, in that order; junction bases with no gene match: 18. This CDR3 has 20 residues. The CDR3 loop reads CASSLLYAVGDSPYQETQYF. The CDR3, as DNA: TGTGCCAGCAGCTTATTGTATGCGGTGGGGGACAGCCCGTACCAAGAGACCCAGTACTTC. The full variable domain, rest sourced from reference TRBV7-2 and TRBJ2-5, is GAGVSQSPSNKVTEKGKDVELRCDPISGHTALYWYRQSLGQGLEFLIYFQGNSAPDKSGLPSDRFSAERTGGSVSTLTIQRTQQEDSAVYLCASSLLYAVGDSPYQETQYFGPGTRLLVL.

This clonotype was found a few times. The gene calls are TRBV10-3 and TRBJ1-4; possible D gene TRBD1, 5 bases. Germline V gives CDR1 ENHRY, CDR2 SYGVKD. V was cut by 5 bases and J by 2 bases, with 15 bases left in between. CDR3 length: 16 residues. CDR3 region: CAISPVGARTNEKLFF. CDR3 in DNA: TGTGCCATCAGTCCCGTAGGGGCGAGGACTAATGAAAAACTGTTTTTT.

On this clonotype itself: Since a much larger clone is just one base distant, this may be a read error. The rearrangement uses TRBV7-9 and TRBJ2-3; D is tentatively TRBD1 or TRBD2 (5 bases each). Per germline, CDR1 SEHNR and CDR2 FQNEAQ (reference sequence). The CDR3 is 16 amino acids. CDR3 DNA: TGTGCCGGCAGCCCCCAGGGATTCGGGGGCACAGATACGCAGTATTTT. Translated: CAGSPQGFGGTDTQYF. Combining the CDR3 with reference TRBV7-9 and TRBJ2-3 gives the whole variable domain DTGVSQNPRHKITKRGQNVTFRCDPISEHNRLYWYRQTLGQGPEFLTYFQNEAQLEKSRLLSDRFSAERPKGSFSTLEIQRTEQGDSAMYLCAGSPQGFGGTDTQYFGPGTRLTVL.

This clonotype has ten or more counts. The chain combines TRBV27 with TRBJ1-5; 7 bases line up with TRBD1. V dropped 4 bases and J dropped 2; count of bases not matched to a gene: 2. The CDR3 has 14 amino acids. Germline-derived CDR1 and CDR2 are MNHEY and SMNVEV (reference sequence). CDR3 nucleotides: TGTGCCAGCAGTTCAGGGGGAGGCAATCAGCCCCAGCATTTT. This gives the protein CASSSGGGNQPQHF.

Turning to this clonotype: The junction departs from the called germline gene at one end, perhaps through a read error. This chain connects TRBV4-1 to TRBJ2-1; 7 nucleotides line up with TRBD2. The CDR3 loop spans 15 amino acids. Germline V lookup: CDR1 MGHRA, CDR2 YSYEKL. The CDR3 spells CANSQEGGGANEQFF. The CDR3 DNA follows: TGCGCCAACAGCCAAGAGGGCGGGGGAGCCAATGAGCAGTTCTTC.

This chain uses TRBV29-1 with TRBJ1-3; 7 positions agree with TRBD1. The germline CDR1 and CDR2 sequences are SQVTM and ANQGSEA. J gave up 0 bases and V 7 bases, and 12 bases lay outside the gene matches. CDR3 length: 16 amino acids. The CDR3 region is CSGLRTGEGSGNTIYF. CDR3 bases: TGCAGCGGGCTACGAACAGGGGAGGGCTCTGGAAACACCATATATTTT.

This clonotype was found many times. The chain employs TRBV5-6 and TRBJ2-7; the D gene is possibly TRBD1 (6 bases). V was trimmed by 0 bases and J by 5 bases, leaving 9 bases between them. CDR1 SGHDT and CDR2 YYEEEE come from the germline V gene. The CDR3 spans 13 residues. The DNA of the CDR3 is TGTGCCAGCAGCTTGGGGGACAACCACGAGCAGTACTTC. It codes for CASSLGDNHEQYF.

This clonotype was seen ten or more times. The gene calls are TRBV12-3 or TRBV12-4 and TRBJ2-7, with 9 nucleotides matching TRBD2. The CDR3 is 16 residues long. J lost 3 bases, V lost 2 bases, and 8 bases had no gene match. The CDR3 nucleotides read TGTGCCAGCAGTTTACGGAGCGGGGGGTACTACTACGAGCAGTACTTC. Its protein is CASSLRSGGYYYEQYF.

This clonotype was seen repeatedly, ten times or more. The chain combines TRBV20-1 with TRBJ2-7, with TRBD1 as a possible D gene (6 bases). CDR3 size: 12 residues. Between the trimmed V and J ends, which lost 2 bases and 6 bases, there was a span of 11 bases. Germline CDR1 is DFQATT and CDR2 is SNEGSKA (reference sequence). This CDR3 is CSARSGGVEQYF. The CDR3 region has the DNA TGCAGTGCTAGAAGTGGGGGCGTCGAGCAGTACTTC.

As concerns this clonotype: The junction and the germline gene differ at one end; a read error may be behind it. The V and J genes are TRBV10-3 and TRBJ1-1, with 10 bases identical to TRBD1. CDR3 length: 15 amino acids. Per germline, CDR1 ENHRY and CDR2 SYGVKD. The CDR3 spells CAISEGQGMNTEAFF. DNA for the CDR3: TGTGCCATTAGTGAGGGACAGGGGATGAACACTGAAGCTTTCTTT.

This chain connects TRBV2 to TRBJ1-5, with D possibly being TRBD1 (6 bases). The CDR3 length is 16 residues. CDR1 is SNHLY, CDR2 FYNNEI, per germline. V lost 3 bases to trimming and J lost 4 bases, with 16 bases between them. CDR3 region: CASSDITGSLNQPQHF. The CDR3 nucleotides read TGTGCCAGCAGTGATATAACAGGGTCGCTGAATCAGCCCCAGCATTTT.

In its sample, this clonotype was seen a few times. The gene calls are TRBV7-9 and TRBJ2-1, with D perhaps assigned TRBD1 or TRBD2 (5 bases each). Germline assignment: CDR1 SEHNR and CDR2 FQNEAQ (reference sequence). The CDR3 loop spans 15 amino acids. V was shortened by 1 base and J by 2 bases, with 9 bases between the two germline ends. CDR3 nucleotides: TGTGCCAGCAGCTTAGTAGGGGACGCCTACAATGAGCAGTTCTTC. Its protein product is CASSLVGDAYNEQFF.

This chain connects TRBV7-9 to TRBJ2-3; 16 nucleotides agree with TRBD2. CDR3 size: 18 residues. The V segment lost 5 bases and the J segment 3 bases; nucleotides outside the gene matches: 8. Germline loops: CDR1 SEHNR, CDR2 FQNEAQ (reference sequence). The CDR3 region is CASSPGTSGGVLTDTQYF. CDR3 nucleotide sequence: TGTGCCAGCAGCCCCGGGACTAGCGGGGGGGTTCTGACAGATACGCAGTATTTT.

This clonotype occurred a few times. The junction departs from germline at one end; a sequencing error may be responsible. The chain uses TRBV19 and TRBJ2-3; D possibly corresponds to TRBD2 (5 bases). This CDR3 is built from 15 residues. The V gene's germline CDR1 is LNHDA and CDR2 SQIVND (reference sequence). In DNA form, the CDR3 reads TGTGCTAGTAGTATAAGAGCGGTTAGCACAGATACGCAGTATTTT. Its translation is CASSIRAVSTDTQYF.

The gene calls are TRBV7-6 and TRBJ2-7, with TRBD2 matching 11 bases. CDR3 length: 15 residues. V dropped 3 bases and J dropped 2; count of bases not matched to a gene: 3. From germline, CDR1 is SGHVS and CDR2 FNYEAQ. CDR3: CASSLTSGDTYEQYF. CDR3 DNA: TGTGCCAGCAGCTTGACTAGCGGGGATACCTACGAGCAGTACTTC.

A few counts support this clonotype. This chain links TRBV6-5 with TRBJ2-7, with TRBD2 as a possible D gene (5 bases). V dropped 0 bases and J dropped 0 bases, with 12 bases sitting between them. The CDR3 consists of 16 residues. Germline V lookup: CDR1 MNHEY, CDR2 SVGAGI. CDR3 DNA sequence: TGTGCCAGCAGTTACTCGAACCTGGGGAGCTCCTACGAGCAGTACTTC. This sequence encodes CASSYSNLGSSYEQYF.